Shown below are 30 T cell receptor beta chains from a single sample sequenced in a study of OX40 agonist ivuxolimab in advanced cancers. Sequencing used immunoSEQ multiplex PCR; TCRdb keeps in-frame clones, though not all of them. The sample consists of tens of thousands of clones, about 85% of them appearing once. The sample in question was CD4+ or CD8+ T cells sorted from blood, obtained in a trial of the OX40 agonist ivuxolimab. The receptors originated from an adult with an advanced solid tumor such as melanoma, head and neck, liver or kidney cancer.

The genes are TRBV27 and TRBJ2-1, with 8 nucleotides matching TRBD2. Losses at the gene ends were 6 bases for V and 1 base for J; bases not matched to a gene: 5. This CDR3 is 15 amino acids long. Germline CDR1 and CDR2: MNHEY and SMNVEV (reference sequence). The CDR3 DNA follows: TGTGCCAGCAGCAAGCGGGAGCTTTCCTACAATGAGCAGTTCTTC. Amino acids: CASSKRELSYNEQFF.

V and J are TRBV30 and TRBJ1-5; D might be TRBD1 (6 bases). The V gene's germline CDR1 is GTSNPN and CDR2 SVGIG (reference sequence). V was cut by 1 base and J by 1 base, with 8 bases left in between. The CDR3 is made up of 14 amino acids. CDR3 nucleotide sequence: TGTGCCTGGAGTGACAGGGCCAGCAATCAGCCCCAGCATTTT. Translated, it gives CAWSDRASNQPQHF.

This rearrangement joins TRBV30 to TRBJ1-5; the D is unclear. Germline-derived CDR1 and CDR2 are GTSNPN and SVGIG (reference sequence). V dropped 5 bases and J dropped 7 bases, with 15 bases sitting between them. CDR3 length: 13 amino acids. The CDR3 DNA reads TGTGCCTGGGGGAGAGGCGGCGGCCAGCCCCAGCATTTT. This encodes CAWGRGGGQPQHF.

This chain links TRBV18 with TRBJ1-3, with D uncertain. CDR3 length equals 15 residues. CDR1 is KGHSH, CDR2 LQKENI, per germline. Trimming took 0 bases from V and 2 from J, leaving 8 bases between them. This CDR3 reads CASSPPEVAGNTIYF. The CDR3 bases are TGTGCCAGCTCACCACCTGAGGTCGCTGGAAACACCATATATTTT.

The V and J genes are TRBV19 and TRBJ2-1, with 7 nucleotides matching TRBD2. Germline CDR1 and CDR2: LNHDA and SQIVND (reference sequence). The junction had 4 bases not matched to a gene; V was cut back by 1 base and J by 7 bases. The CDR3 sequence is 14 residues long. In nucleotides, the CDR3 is TGTGCCAGTAGTATAGGCGGGAGTTATAATGAGCAGTTCTTC. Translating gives CASSIGGSYNEQFF. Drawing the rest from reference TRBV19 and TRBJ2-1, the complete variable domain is DGGITQSPKYLFRKEGQNVTLSCEQNLNHDAMYWYRQDPGQGLRLIYYSQIVNDFQKGDIAEGYSVSREKKESFPLTVTSAQKNPTAFYLCASSIGGSYNEQFFGPGTRLTVL.

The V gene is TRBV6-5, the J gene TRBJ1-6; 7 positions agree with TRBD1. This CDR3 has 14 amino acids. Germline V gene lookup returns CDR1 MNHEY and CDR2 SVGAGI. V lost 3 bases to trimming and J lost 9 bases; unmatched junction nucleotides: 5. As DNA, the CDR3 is TGTGCCAGCAGTTATGGACAGGAAGGTTCACCCCTCCACTTT. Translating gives CASSYGQEGSPLHF.

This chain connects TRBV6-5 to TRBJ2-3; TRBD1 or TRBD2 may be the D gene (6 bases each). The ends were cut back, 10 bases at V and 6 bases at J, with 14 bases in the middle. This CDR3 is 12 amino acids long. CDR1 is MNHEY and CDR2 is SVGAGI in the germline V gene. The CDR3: CATFLGGDTQYF. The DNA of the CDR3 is TGTGCCACCTTCCTAGGGGGGGATACGCAGTATTTT.

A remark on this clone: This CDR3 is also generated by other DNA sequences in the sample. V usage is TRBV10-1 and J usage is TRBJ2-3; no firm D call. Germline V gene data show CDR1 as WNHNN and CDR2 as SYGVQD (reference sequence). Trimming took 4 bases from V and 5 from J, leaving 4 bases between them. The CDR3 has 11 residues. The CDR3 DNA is TGCGCCAGCAGTGTAGGAGATACGCAGTATTTT. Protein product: CASSVGDTQYF.

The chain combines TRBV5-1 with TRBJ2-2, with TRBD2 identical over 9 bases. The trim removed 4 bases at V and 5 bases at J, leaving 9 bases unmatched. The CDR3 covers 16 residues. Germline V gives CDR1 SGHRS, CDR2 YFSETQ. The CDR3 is CASSAVAGVRTGELFF. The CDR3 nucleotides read TGCGCCAGCAGCGCTGTAGCGGGAGTTAGAACCGGGGAGCTGTTTTTT.

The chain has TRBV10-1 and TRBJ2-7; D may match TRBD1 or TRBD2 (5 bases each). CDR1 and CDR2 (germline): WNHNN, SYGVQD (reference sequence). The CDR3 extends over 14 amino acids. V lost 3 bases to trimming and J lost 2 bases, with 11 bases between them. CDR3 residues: CASSESGLTYEQYF. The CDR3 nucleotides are TGCGCCAGCAGTGAATCGGGGCTTACCTACGAGCAGTACTTC.

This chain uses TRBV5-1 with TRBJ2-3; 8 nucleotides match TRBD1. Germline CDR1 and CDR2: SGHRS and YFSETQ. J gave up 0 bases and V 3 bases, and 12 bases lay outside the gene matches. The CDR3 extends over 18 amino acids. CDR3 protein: CASSSGTGGLSSTDTQYF. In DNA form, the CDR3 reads TGCGCCAGCAGCTCCGGGACAGGAGGATTATCTAGCACAGATACGCAGTATTTT.

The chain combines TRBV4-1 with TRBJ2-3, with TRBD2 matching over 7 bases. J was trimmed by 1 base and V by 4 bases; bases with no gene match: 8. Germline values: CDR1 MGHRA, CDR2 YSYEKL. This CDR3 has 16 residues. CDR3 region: CASSLPGLGRTDTQYF. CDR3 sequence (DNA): TGCGCCAGCAGCCTACCCGGACTAGGCCGCACAGATACGCAGTATTTT.

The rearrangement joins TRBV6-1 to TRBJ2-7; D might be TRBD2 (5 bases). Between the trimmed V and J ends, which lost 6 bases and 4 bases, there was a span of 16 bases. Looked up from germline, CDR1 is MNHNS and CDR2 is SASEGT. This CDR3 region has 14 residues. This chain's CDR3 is CASRTKEGSYEQYF. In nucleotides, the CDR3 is TGTGCCAGCAGAACCAAAGAGGGCAGTTACGAGCAGTACTTC.

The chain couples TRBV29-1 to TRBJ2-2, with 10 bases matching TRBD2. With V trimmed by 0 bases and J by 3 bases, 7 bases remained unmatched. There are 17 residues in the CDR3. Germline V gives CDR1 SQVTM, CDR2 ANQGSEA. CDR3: CSVEDLSGRAHTGELFF. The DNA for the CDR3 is TGCAGCGTTGAAGATTTAAGCGGGAGGGCCCACACCGGGGAGCTGTTTTTT.

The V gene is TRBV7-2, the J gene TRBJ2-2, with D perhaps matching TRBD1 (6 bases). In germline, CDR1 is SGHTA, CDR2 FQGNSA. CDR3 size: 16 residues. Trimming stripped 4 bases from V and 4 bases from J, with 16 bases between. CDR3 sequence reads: CASSSRVGAATGELFF. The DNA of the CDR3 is TGTGCCAGCAGCTCCCGGGTGGGGGCGGCCACCGGGGAGCTGTTTTTT.

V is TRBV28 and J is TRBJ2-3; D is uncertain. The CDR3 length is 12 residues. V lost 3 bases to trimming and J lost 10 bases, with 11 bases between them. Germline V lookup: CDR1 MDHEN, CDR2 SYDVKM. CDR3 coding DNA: TGTGCCAGCAGTTTTAAGGATCTTTCGCAGTATTTT. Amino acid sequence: CASSFKDLSQYF.

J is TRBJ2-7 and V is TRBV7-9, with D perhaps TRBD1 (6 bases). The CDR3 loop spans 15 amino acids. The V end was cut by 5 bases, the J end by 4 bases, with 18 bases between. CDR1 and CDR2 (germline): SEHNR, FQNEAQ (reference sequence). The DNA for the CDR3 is TGTGCCAGCAGCCCCACGAGCAGGGGATTTTACGAGCAGTACTTC. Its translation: CASSPTSRGFYEQYF.

The CDR3 bases are TGTGCCAGCAGTTCCTGGACATATGGCTACACCTTC. Protein sequence: CASSSWTYGYTF. The chain couples TRBV28 to TRBJ1-2, with a tentative D call TRBD1 (5 bases). The CDR3 contains 12 residues. V dropped 4 bases and J dropped 5 bases, with 8 bases sitting between them. Germline loops: CDR1 MDHEN, CDR2 SYDVKM.

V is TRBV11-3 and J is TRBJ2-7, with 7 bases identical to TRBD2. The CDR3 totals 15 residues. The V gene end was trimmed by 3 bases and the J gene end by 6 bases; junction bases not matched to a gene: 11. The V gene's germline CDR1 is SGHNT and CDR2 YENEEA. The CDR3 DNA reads TGTGCCAGCAGCTTTTACCCGCGGGAGCCGGGCGAGCAGTACTTC. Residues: CASSFYPREPGEQYF.

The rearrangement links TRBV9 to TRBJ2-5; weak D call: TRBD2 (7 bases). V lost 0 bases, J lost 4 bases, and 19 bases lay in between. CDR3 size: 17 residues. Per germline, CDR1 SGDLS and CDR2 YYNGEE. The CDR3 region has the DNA TGTGCCAGCAGCGTAGGGGTATCCGGGGGGCGGACAGAGACCCAGTACTTC. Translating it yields CASSVGVSGGRTETQYF.

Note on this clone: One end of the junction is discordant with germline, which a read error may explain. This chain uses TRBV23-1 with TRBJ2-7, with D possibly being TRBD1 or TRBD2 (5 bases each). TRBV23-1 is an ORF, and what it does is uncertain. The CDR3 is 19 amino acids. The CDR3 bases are TGCGCCAGCAGGTGGGGGACCCTCATAGGTTATCCCCTGCCATACGGGCAGTACTTC. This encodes CASRWGTLIGYPLPYGQYF.

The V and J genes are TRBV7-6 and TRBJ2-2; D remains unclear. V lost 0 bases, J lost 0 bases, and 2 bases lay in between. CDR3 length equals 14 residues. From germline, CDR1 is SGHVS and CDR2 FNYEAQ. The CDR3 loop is CASSLAPNTGELFF. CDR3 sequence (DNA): TGTGCCAGCAGCTTAGCGCCGAACACCGGGGAGCTGTTTTTT.

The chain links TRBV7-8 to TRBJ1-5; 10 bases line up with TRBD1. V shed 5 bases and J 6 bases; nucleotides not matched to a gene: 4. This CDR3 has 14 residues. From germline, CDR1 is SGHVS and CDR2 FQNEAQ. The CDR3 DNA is TGTGCCAGCAGCCATGACAGGGGGCTTCAGCCCCAGCATTTT. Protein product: CASSHDRGLQPQHF.

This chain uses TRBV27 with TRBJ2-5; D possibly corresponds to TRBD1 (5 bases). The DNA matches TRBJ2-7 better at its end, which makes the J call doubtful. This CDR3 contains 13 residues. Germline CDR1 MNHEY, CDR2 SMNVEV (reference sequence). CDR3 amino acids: CASNPLDTYEQYF. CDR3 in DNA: TGTGCCAGCAATCCCCTGGACACCTACGAGCAGTACTTC.

CDR3 in amino acids: CASSLSPGEKLFF. The DNA of the CDR3 is TGTGCCAGCAGCTTGAGTCCGGGAGAAAAACTGTTTTTT. The chain links TRBV11-3 to TRBJ1-4; no firm D call. V lost 3 bases, J lost 8 bases, and 10 bases lay in between. CDR1 is SGHNT, CDR2 YENEEA, per germline. The CDR3 has 13 residues.

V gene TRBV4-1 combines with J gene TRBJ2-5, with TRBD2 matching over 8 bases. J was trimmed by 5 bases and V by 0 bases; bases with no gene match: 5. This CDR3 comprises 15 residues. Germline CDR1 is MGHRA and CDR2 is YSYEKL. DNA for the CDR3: TGCGCCAGCAGCCAAGAACGGGGGGGGAAGGAGACCCAGTACTTC. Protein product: CASSQERGGKETQYF.

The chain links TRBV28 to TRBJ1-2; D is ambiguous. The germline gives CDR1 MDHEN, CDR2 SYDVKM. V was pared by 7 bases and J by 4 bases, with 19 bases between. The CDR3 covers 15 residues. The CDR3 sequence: CASTGSSTWGYGYTF. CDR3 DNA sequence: TGTGCCAGCACGGGATCCTCGACGTGGGGCTATGGCTACACCTTC.

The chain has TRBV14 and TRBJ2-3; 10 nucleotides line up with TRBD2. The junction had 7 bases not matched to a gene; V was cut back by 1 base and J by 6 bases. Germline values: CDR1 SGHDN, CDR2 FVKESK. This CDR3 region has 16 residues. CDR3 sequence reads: CASSQVRTSGTDTQYF. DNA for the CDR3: TGTGCCAGCAGCCAAGTGAGGACTAGCGGAACCGATACGCAGTATTTT.

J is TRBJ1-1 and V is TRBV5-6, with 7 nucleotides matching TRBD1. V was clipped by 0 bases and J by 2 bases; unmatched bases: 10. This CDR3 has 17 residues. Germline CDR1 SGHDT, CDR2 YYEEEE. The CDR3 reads CASSLGAVGGVNTEAFF. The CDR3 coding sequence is TGTGCCAGCAGCTTGGGTGCGGTAGGGGGCGTAAACACTGAAGCTTTCTTT.

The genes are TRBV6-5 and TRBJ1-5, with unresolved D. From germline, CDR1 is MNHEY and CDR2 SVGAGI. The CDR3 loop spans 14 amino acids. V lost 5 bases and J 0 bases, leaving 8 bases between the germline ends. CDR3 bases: TGTGCCAGCAGTGTTTCTTATAGCAATCAGCCCCAGCATTTT. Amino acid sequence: CASSVSYSNQPQHF.